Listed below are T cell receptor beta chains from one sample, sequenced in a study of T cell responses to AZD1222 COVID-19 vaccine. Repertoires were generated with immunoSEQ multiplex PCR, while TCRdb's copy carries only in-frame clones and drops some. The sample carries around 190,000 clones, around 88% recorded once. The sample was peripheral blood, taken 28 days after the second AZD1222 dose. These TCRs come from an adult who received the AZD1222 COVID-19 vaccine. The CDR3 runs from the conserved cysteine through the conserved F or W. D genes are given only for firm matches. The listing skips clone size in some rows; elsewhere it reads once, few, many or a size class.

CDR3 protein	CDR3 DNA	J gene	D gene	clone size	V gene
CASSHQTGTPNTEQYF	TGTGCCAGCAGCCATCAGACAGGCACACCTAACACCGAGCAGTACTTC	TRBJ2-7	.	.	TRBV5-6
CATSRTGRGSETQYF	TGTGCCACCAGCAGAACAGGGAGAGGTAGCGAGACCCAGTACTTC	TRBJ2-5	.	.	TRBV15
CAISAQGGLDSPLHF	TGTGCCATCAGTGCCCAGGGGGGGCTGGATTCACCCCTCCACTTT	TRBJ1-6	TRBD1	.	TRBV10-3
CASSDLGGITDTQYF	TGTGCCAGCAGTGACTTAGGGGGGATCACAGATACGCAGTATTTT	TRBJ2-3	.	.	TRBV2
CASSFTPGGYYGYTF	TGCGCCAGCAGCTTTACCCCCGGGGGCTATTATGGCTACACCTTC	TRBJ1-2	.	.	TRBV5-1
CALDSGRGETQYF	TGTGCCCTAGATAGCGGGAGGGGAGAGACCCAGTACTTC	TRBJ2-5	TRBD2	once	TRBV30
CASSYSGRVYTEAFF	TGTGCCAGCAGTTACTCCGGCAGGGTCTACACTGAAGCTTTCTTT	TRBJ1-1	.	.	TRBV6-2/TRBV6-3
CASSRRGDQPQHF	TGTGCCAGTAGTCGCAGGGGCGATCAGCCCCAGCATTTT	TRBJ1-5	.	.	TRBV19
CASSPGRGTGELFF	TGTGCCAGCAGCCCAGGTCGGGGCACCGGGGAGCTGTTTTTT	TRBJ2-2	.	.	TRBV5-4
CASSLGGDSYNEQFF	TGTGCCAGCAGCTTAGGGGGTGACAGTTACAATGAGCAGTTCTTC	TRBJ2-1	.	.	TRBV11-3
CASSQDLPTGGGEQYF	TGTGCCAGCAGCCAAGATCTACCAACCGGGGGGGGAGAGCAGTACTTC	TRBJ2-7	TRBD2	.	TRBV14
CASSVQGAIGGYTF	TGTGCCAGCAGTGTACAGGGGGCGATTGGTGGCTACACCTTC	TRBJ1-2	.	.	TRBV21-1
CASSQDLPRNNSPLHF	TGTGCCAGCAGCCAAGATCTCCCACGGAATAATTCACCCCTCCACTTT	TRBJ1-6	.	.	TRBV4-2
CASSLMDRTYNEQFF	TGCGCCAGCAGCCTCATGGACAGGACCTACAATGAGCAGTTCTTC	TRBJ2-1	TRBD1	.	TRBV5-1
CASSLAVGANYGYTF	TGTGCCAGCAGCTTGGCCGTAGGGGCTAACTATGGCTACACCTTC	TRBJ1-2	.	.	TRBV5-8
CASSPQGRVDYGYTF	TGTGCCAGCTCACCTCAAGGCAGGGTGGACTATGGCTACACCTTC	TRBJ1-2	.	once	TRBV18
CASSPGGLQPQHF	TGTGCCAGCTCACCCGGAGGTTTACAGCCCCAGCATTTT	TRBJ1-5	.	.	TRBV18
CASSPDRSGYEQYF	TGTGCCAGCAGCCCCGACCGAAGCGGCTACGAGCAGTACTTC	TRBJ2-7	.	.	TRBV7-2
CASSMNRGKESPLHF	TGTGCCAGTAGTATGAACAGGGGGAAGGAGTCACCCCTCCACTTT	TRBJ1-6	TRBD1	.	TRBV19
CASSIRAGSNEKLFF	TGTGCCAGTAGTATTCGGGCAGGTTCGAATGAAAAACTGTTTTTT	TRBJ1-4	.	.	TRBV19
CASRPGTLGNTIYF	TGTGCCAGCAGACCTGGGACACTCGGAAACACCATATATTTT	TRBJ1-3	.	.	TRBV5-6
CASSLLTDSYEQYF	TGTGCCAGCAGCCTACTGACAGATTCCTACGAGCAGTACTTC	TRBJ2-7	.	.	TRBV7-9
CASSPEGTIEETQYF	TGTGCCAGCAGCCCAGAGGGGACTATAGAAGAGACCCAGTACTTC	TRBJ2-5	TRBD2	once	TRBV7-6
CASSSGTSGGLDTQYF	TGCGCCAGCAGCTCCGGGACTAGCGGGGGCCTAGATACGCAGTATTTT	TRBJ2-3	TRBD2	few	TRBV10-1
CASSDRVGDGYTF	TGTGCCAGCAGCGACAGGGTCGGGGATGGCTACACCTTC	TRBJ1-2	TRBD1	once	TRBV6-2/TRBV6-3
CASSSGQGIYEQYF	TGTGCCAGCTCATCGGGACAGGGGATTTACGAGCAGTACTTC	TRBJ2-7	TRBD1	.	TRBV18
CASSQVVRDTQYF	TGTGCCAGCAGCCAAGTCGTCCGAGATACGCAGTATTTT	TRBJ2-3	.	once	TRBV4-2
CASSQDRATDTQYF	TGTGCCAGCAGCCAAGATCGCGCCACAGATACGCAGTATTTT	TRBJ2-3	.	.	TRBV4-2
CATRQVEAFF	TGTGCCACCCGACAGGTTGAAGCTTTCTTT	TRBJ1-1	.	once	TRBV7-9
CASSDPTGTLVYQPQHF	TGTGCCAGCAGTGACCCTACCGGGACCCTGGTATATCAGCCCCAGCATTTT	TRBJ1-5	.	.	TRBV6-1
CASTSSGGALNEQFF	TGTGCCAGCACCTCTAGCGGGGGGGCATTGAATGAGCAGTTCTTC	TRBJ2-1	TRBD2	.	TRBV28
CAVGRGQNTEAFF	TGTGCCGTCGGCAGGGGGCAGAACACTGAAGCTTTCTTT	TRBJ1-1	TRBD1	.	TRBV10-3
CASSDGTFENEQFF	TGTGCCAGCAGTGATGGGACCTTTGAGAATGAGCAGTTCTTC	TRBJ2-1	.	few	TRBV6-1
CASSQGAGRAQYF	TGTGCCAGCAGTCAGGGGGCCGGGAGGGCCCAGTACTTC	TRBJ2-5	.	.	TRBV12-3/TRBV12-4
CASSYYTGSDEKLFF	TGTGCCAGCAGTTACTATACAGGGAGCGATGAAAAACTGTTTTTT	TRBJ1-4	.	few	TRBV6-6
CASYEEFEETQYF	TGTGCCAGTTACGAGGAGTTCGAAGAGACCCAGTACTTC	TRBJ2-5	.	.	TRBV12-3/TRBV12-4
CATRGTDNSPLHF	TGTGCCACCAGGGGGACGGATAATTCACCCCTCCACTTT	TRBJ1-6	TRBD1	.	TRBV6-5
CASTTRTDSPLHF	TGTGCCAGTACCACGAGGACAGATTCACCCCTCCACTTT	TRBJ1-6	.	.	TRBV19
CASRPGGINIQYF	TGTGCCAGCAGACCAGGGGGCATAAACATTCAGTACTTC	TRBJ2-4	TRBD1	once	TRBV3-1/TRBV3-2
CASSPSRLPYEQYF	TGTGCCAGCAGTCCCTCCCGCCTACCCTACGAGCAGTACTTC	TRBJ2-7	.	.	TRBV28
CASSTWARGGYTEAFF	TGTGCCAGTAGTACTTGGGCCCGGGGGGGGTACACTGAAGCTTTCTTT	TRBJ1-1	.	.	TRBV19
CSVVEGGDTGELFF	TGCAGCGTTGTGGAAGGGGGGGACACCGGGGAGCTGTTTTTT	TRBJ2-2	.	.	TRBV29-1
CASSLLVNPTGELFF	TGTGCCAGCAGCTTACTGGTTAATCCAACCGGGGAGCTGTTTTTT	TRBJ2-2	.	.	TRBV7-3
CASSLAGSGNTIYF	TGCGCCAGCAGCTTGGCAGGTTCTGGAAACACCATATATTTT	TRBJ1-3	.	.	TRBV5-1